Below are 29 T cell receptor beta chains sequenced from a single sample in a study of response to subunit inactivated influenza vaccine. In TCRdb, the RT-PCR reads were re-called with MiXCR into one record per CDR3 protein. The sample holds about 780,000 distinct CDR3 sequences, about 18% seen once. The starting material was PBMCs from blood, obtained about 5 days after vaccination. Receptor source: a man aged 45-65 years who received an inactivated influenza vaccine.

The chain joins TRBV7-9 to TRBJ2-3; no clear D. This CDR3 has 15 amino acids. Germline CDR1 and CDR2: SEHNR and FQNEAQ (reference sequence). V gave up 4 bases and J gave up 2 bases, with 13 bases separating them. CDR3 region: CASSSTPLNTDTQYF. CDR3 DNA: TGTGCCAGCAGCTCCACCCCCCTTAACACAGATACGCAGTATTTT.

DNA for the CDR3: TGTGCCACCAGCAGAAGAGTTCCCGACAATGAGCAGTTCTTC. Translated, it gives CATSRRVPDNEQFF. The chain combines TRBV15 with TRBJ2-1; D ambiguous. Trimming cost V 2 bases and J 5 bases, with 10 bases left between them. The CDR3 contains 14 residues. In germline, CDR1 is LNHNV, CDR2 YYDKDF (reference sequence).

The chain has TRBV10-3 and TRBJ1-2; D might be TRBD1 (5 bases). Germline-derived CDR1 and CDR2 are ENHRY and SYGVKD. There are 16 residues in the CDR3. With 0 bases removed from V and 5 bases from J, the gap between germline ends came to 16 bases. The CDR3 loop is CAISESIQGIGYGYTF. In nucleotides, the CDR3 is TGTGCCATCAGTGAGTCCATTCAGGGAATAGGGTATGGCTACACCTTC.

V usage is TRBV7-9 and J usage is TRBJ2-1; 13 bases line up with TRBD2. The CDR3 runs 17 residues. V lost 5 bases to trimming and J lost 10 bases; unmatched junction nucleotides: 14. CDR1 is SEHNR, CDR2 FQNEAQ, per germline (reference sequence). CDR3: CASSLTTSGGPGREQFF. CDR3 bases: TGTGCCAGCAGCCTAACGACTAGCGGGGGGCCGGGACGGGAGCAGTTCTTC. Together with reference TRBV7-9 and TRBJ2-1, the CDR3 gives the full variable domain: DTGVSQNPRHKITKRGQNVTFRCDPISEHNRLYWYRQTLGQGPEFLTYFQNEAQLEKSRLLSDRFSAERPKGSFSTLEIQRTEQGDSAMYLCASSLTTSGGPGREQFFGPGTRLTVL.

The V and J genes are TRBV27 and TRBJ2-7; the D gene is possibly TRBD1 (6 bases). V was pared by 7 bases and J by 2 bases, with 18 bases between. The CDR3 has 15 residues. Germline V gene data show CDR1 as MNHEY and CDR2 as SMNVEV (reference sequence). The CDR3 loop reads CASTPPHRVPYEQYF. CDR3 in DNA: TGTGCCAGCACCCCTCCCCACAGGGTACCCTACGAGCAGTACTTC.

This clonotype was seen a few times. CDR3: CAISESMGTDLFNEKLFF. The CDR3 nucleotides are TGTGCCATCAGTGAGTCGATGGGGACAGACCTTTTTAATGAAAAACTGTTTTTT. The V and J genes are TRBV10-3 and TRBJ1-4; 7 nucleotides agree with TRBD1. Germline lookup yields CDR1 ENHRY and CDR2 SYGVKD. Germline trimming cut 0 bases from V and 4 bases from J; bases unmatched to any gene: 11. CDR3 length: 18 residues.

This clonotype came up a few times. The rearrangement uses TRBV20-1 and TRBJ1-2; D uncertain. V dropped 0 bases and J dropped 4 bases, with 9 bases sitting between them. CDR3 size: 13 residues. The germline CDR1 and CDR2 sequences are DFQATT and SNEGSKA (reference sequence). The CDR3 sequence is CSARDYQAYGYTF. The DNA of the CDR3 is TGCAGTGCTAGAGATTACCAGGCCTATGGCTACACCTTC.

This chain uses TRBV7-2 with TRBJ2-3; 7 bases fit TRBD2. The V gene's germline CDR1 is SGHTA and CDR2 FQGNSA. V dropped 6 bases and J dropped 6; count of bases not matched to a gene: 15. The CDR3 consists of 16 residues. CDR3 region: CASRPAWGSGPDTQYF. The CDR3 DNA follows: TGTGCCAGCAGACCGGCTTGGGGTAGCGGGCCGGATACGCAGTATTTT.

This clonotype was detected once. Here the CDR3 reads CASSPGTGTLAKNIQYF. The CDR3 DNA reads as TGTGCCAGCAGTCCCGGGACAGGGACACTAGCCAAAAACATTCAGTACTTC. The genes are TRBV12-3 or TRBV12-4 and TRBJ2-4, with 9 bases identical to TRBD1. Trimming at V came to 5 bases and at J to 0 bases, leaving 8 bases not matched to a gene. This CDR3 is built from 17 residues.

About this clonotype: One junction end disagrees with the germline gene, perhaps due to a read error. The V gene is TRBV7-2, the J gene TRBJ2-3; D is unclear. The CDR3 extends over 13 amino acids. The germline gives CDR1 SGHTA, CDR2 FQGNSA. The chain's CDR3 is CARSSLGTDTQYF. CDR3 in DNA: TGTGCCCGCAGCTCACTTGGCACAGATACGCAGTATTTT.

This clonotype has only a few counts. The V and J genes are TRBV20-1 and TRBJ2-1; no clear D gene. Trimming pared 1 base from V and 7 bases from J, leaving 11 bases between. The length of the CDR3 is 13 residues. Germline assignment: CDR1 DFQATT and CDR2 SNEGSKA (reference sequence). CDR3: CSARVGVGNEQFF. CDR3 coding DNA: TGCAGTGCTAGAGTTGGCGTGGGGAATGAGCAGTTCTTC.

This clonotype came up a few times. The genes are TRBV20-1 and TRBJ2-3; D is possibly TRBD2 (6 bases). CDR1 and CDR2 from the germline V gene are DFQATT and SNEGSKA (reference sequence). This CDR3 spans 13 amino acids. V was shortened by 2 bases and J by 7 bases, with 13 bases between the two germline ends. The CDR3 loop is CSARYSGGNTQYF. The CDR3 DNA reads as TGCAGTGCTAGATATAGCGGTGGTAATACGCAGTATTTT.

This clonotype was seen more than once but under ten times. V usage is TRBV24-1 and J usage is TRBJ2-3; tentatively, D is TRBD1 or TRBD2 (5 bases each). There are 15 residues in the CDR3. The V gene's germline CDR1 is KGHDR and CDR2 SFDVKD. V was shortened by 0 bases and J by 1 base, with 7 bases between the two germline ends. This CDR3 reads CATSDLRGGTDTQYF. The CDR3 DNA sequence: TGTGCCACCAGTGATTTGAGAGGGGGCACAGATACGCAGTATTTT.

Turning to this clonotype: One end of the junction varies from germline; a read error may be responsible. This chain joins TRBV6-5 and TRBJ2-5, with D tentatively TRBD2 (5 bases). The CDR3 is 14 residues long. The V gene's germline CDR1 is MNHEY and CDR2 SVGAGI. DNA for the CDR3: TGTGCCTGCAGTTACAGAGGGTACCAAGAGACCCAGTACTTC. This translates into CACSYRGYQETQYF.

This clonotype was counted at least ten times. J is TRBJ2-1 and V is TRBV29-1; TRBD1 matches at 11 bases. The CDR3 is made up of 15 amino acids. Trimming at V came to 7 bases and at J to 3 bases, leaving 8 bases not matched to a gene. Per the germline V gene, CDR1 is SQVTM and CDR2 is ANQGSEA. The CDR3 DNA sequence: TGCAGCGGCCAACCGGGACAGGGGGTCTACAATGAGCAGTTCTTC. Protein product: CSGQPGQGVYNEQFF.

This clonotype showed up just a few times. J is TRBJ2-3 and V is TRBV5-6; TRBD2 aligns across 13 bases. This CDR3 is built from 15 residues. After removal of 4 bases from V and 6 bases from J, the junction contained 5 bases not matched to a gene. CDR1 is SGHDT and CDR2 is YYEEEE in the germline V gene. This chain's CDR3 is CASSQTSGGYDTQYF. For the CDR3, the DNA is TGTGCCAGCAGCCAGACTAGCGGGGGGTATGATACGCAGTATTTT.

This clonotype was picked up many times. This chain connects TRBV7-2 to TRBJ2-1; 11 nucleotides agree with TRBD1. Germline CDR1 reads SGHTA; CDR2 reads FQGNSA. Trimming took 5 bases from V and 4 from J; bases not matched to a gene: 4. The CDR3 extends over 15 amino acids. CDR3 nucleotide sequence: TGTGCCAGCAGCATAGGGGACAGGGGGTACAATGAGCAGTTCTTC. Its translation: CASSIGDRGYNEQFF.

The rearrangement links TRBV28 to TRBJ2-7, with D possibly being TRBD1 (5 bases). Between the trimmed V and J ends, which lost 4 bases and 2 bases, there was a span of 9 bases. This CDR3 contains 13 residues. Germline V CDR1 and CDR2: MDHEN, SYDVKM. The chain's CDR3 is CASSYRPAYEQYF. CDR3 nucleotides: TGTGCCAGCAGTTACAGGCCCGCCTACGAGCAGTACTTC.

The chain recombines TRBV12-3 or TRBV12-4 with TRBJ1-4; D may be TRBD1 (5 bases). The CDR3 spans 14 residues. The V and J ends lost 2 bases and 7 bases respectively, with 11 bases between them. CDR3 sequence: CASSLSGSGEKLFF. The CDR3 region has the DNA TGTGCCAGCAGTTTATCAGGGAGCGGTGAAAAACTGTTTTTT.

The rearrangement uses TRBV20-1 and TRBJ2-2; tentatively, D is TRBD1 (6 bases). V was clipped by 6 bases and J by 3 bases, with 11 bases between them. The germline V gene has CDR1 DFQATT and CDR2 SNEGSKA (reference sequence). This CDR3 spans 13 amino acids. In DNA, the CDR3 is TGCAGTGCCCCGGACAGCGACACCGGGGAGCTGTTTTTT. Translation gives CSAPDSDTGELFF.

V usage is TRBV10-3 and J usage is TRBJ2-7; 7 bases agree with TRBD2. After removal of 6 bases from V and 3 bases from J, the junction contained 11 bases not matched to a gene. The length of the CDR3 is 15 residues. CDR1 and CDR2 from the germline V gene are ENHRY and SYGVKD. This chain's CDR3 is CAIRGRSGTLYEQYF. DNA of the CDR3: TGTGCCATCAGGGGGCGGAGCGGGACTCTCTACGAGCAGTACTTC.

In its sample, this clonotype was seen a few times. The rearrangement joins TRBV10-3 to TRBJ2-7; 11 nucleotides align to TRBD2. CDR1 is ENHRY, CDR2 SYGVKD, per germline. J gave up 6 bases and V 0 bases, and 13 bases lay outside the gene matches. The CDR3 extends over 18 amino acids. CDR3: CAISESPLAGGAPFEQYF. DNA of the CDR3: TGTGCCATCAGTGAGTCTCCGCTAGCGGGAGGAGCCCCCTTCGAGCAGTACTTC.

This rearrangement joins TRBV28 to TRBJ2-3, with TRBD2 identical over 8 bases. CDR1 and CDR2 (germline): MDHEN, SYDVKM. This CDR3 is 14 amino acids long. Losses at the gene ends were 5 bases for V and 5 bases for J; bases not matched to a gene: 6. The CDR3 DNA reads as TGTGCCAGCAGTGGGACTAGAGGGATAGATACGCAGTATTTT. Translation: CASSGTRGIDTQYF.

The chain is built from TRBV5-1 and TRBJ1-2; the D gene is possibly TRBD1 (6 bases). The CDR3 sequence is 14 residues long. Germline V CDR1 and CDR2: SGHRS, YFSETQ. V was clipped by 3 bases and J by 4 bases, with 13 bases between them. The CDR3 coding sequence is TGCGCCAGCAGCTGGACAGATGGGGGCTATGGCTACACCTTC. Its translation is CASSWTDGGYGYTF.

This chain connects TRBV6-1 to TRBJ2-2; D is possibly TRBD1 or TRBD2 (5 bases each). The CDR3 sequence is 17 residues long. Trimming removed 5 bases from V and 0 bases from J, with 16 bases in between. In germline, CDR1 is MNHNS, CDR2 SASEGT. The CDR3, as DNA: TGTGCCAGCAGTCGTCGTCCGGGACCTTCGAACACCGGGGAGCTGTTTTTT. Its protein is CASSRRPGPSNTGELFF.

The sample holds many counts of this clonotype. Here the CDR3 reads CASSRGTGDSYEQYF. CDR3 DNA sequence: TGTGCCAGCTCAAGAGGGACAGGGGACTCCTACGAGCAGTACTTC. The chain joins TRBV18 to TRBJ2-7, with 10 bases aligning to TRBD1. CDR1 is KGHSH and CDR2 is LQKENI in the germline V gene. The CDR3 is 15 amino acids. J gave up 0 bases and V 5 bases, and 4 bases lay outside the gene matches.

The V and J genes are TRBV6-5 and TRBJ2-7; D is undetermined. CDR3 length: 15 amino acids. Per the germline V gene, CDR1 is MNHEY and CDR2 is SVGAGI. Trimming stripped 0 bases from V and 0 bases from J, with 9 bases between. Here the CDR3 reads CASSYSLKGSYEQYF. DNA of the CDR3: TGTGCCAGCAGTTACTCGCTTAAGGGCTCCTACGAGCAGTACTTC.

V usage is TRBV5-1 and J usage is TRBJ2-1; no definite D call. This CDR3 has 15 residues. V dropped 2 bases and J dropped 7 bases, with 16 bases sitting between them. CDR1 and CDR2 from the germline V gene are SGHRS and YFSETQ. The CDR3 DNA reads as TGCGCCAGCAGCTTTGAGGCCGAAATGGGGAATGAGCAGTTCTTC. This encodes CASSFEAEMGNEQFF. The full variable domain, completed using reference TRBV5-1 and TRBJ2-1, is KAGVTQTPRYLIKTRGQQVTLSCSPISGHRSVSWYQQTPGQGLQFLFEYFSETQRNKGNFPGRFSGRQFSNSRSEMNVSTLELGDSALYLCASSFEAEMGNEQFFGPGTRLTVL.

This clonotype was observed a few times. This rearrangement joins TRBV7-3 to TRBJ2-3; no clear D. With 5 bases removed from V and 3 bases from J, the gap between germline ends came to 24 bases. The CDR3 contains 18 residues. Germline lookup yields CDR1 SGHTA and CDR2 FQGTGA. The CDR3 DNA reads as TGTGCCAGCAGCATGGGGTATGAGCGATTCGGTAGGACAGATACGCAGTATTTT. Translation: CASSMGYERFGRTDTQYF.